This T cell receptor (beta chain) was found in a study of blood T cells in healthy people across ages. Per germline, CDR1 GTSNPN and CDR2 SVGIG (reference sequence). The V segment lost 8 bases and the J segment 5 bases; nucleotides outside the gene matches: 13. The CDR3 runs 15 residues. The use of a sample-barcoded 5' primer and a J-beta primer mix characterized a second PCR of roughly 6 to 11 cycles. MiXCR, applied by TCRdb to the 5' RACE reads, yields one record per CDR3 protein. The table has around 800,000 distinct CDR3 sequences, 44% seen once; the top ten hold around 18%. V and J are TRBV30 and TRBJ2-1, with 9 positions matching TRBD1. The sample was blood. This sequence was found in a man in his 60s in good health. In DNA, the CDR3 is TGTGCCCGGACCGTGGGACAGGGATCCCACAATGAGCAGTTCTTC. It specifies CARTVGQGSHNEQFF.